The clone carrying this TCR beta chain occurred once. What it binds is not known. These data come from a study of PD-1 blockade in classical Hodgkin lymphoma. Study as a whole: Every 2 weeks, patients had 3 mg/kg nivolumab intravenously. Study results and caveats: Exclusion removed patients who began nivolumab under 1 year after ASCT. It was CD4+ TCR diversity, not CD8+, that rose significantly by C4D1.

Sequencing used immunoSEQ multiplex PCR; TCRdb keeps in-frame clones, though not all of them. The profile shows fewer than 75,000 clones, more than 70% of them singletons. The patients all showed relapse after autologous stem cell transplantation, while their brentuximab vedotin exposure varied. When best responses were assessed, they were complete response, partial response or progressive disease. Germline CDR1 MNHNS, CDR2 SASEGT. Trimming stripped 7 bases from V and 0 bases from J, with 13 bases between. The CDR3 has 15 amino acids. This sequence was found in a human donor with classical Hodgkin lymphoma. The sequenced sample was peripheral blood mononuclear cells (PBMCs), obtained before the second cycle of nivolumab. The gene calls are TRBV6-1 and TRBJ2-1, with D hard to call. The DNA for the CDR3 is TGTGCCAGCAAAACCTTCTCTAGCTCCTACAATGAGCAGTTCTTC. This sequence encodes CASKTFSSSYNEQFF.